This T cell receptor (beta chain) was observed in a study of cytotoxic CD8 clonotypes in ibrutinib-treated CLL. Study as a whole: Complete response was seen in 2 patients and partial in about 24; around twelve progressed and around 14 stayed remitted after a median about 70 months.

Concerning this clone itself: Its antigen is still unknown.

Points from the study as a whole: The study found baseline clonality above age-matched healthy donors, tracking circulating CD8+ T-cell counts.

Investigators sought sequencing depths of between 1 in 200,000 and 1 in 1 million T cells. Here immunoSEQ multiplex PCR was the method, and the copy in TCRdb shows in-frame clones only, minus some. The sample has nearly 25,000 clones, more than 65% seen once. The receptor's source is a human donor with chronic lymphocytic leukemia. The source material was PBMCs, sampled after 12 months of ibrutinib treatment.

DNA for the CDR3: TGTGCCAGCAGTTTCCAACGAGGGGGCACAGATACGCAGTATTTT. Its translation: CASSFQRGGTDTQYF. The V gene is TRBV6-5, the J gene TRBJ2-3, with D perhaps assigned TRBD1 or TRBD2 (5 bases each). This CDR3 has 15 residues. From germline, CDR1 is MNHEY and CDR2 SVGAGI. V was trimmed by 4 bases and J by 1 base, leaving 12 bases between them.